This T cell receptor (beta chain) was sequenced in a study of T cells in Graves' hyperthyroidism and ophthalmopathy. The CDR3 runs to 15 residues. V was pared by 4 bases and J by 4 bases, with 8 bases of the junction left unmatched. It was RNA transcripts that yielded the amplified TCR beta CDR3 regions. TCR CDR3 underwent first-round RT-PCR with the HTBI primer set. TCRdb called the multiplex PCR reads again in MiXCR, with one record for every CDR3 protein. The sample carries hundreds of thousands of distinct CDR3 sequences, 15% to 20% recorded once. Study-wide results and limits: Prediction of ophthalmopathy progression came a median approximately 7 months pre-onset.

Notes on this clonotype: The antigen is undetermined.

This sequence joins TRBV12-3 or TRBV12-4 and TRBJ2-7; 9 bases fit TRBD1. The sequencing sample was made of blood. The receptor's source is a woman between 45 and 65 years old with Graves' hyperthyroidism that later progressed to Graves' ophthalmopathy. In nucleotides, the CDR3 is TGTGCCAGCAGTTACTCGGACAGGGGAGCGTACGAGCAGTACTTC. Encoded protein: CASSYSDRGAYEQYF.